These 9 T cell receptor beta chains were sequenced from one sample in a study of blood T cell repertoires in COVID-19. The assay was immunoSEQ multiplex PCR, and TCRdb's table has in-frame clones only and misses some. Here the sample spans about 43,000 clones, around 86% being singletons. The sequenced sample consisted of peripheral blood. The origin of the receptors is a man aged 55 to 69 with active COVID-19.

This rearrangement joins TRBV7-2 to TRBJ2-5; no definite D call. This CDR3 has 14 amino acids. The V end lost 1 base, the J end lost 1 base, and 7 bases lay between the germline ends. The germline V gene encodes CDR1 SGHTA and CDR2 FQGNSA. In DNA form, the CDR3 reads TGTGCCAGCAGCTTAGGATGGGCCCAAGAGACCCAGTACTTC. It specifies CASSLGWAQETQYF.

V gene TRBV20-1 combines with J gene TRBJ2-7; D not certain. CDR3 length equals 11 residues. In germline, CDR1 is DFQATT, CDR2 SNEGSKA (reference sequence). V lost 3 bases, J lost 3 bases, and 6 bases lay in between. The CDR3 region has the DNA TGCAGTGCTAGCGCGAACTACGAGCAGTACTTC. It translates to CSASANYEQYF.

This clone was observed once. The rearrangement links TRBV21-1 to TRBJ2-3; TRBD2 reflects the table's D call only, with no check against the DNA. TRBV21-1 is termed a pseudogene. This CDR3 is 17 amino acids long. The CDR3 spells CASRVRGGRASTDTQYF. In DNA, the CDR3 is TGTGCCAGCAGGGTCAGAGGCGGGAGGGCTAGCACAGATACGCAGTATTTT.

This chain connects TRBV21-1 to TRBJ2-7; the table gives TRBD2 as D, unverified against the DNA. TRBV21-1 is reported as a pseudogene. The CDR3 runs 19 residues. CDR3 DNA: TGTGCCAGCAACATCAGACGCCCGCGGCCCTACGGTACCCCGTACGAGCAGTACTTC. Translated: CASNIRRPRPYGTPYEQYF.

V usage is TRBV19 and J usage is TRBJ1-4; 10 bases are a match to TRBD1. The germline V gene has CDR1 LNHDA and CDR2 SQIVND (reference sequence). V dropped 6 bases and J dropped 8; count of bases not matched to a gene: 6. This CDR3 region has 14 residues. The CDR3, as DNA: TGTGCCAGTAGCCGGGACAGGGGAATGGAAAAACTGTTTTTT. Its translation: CASSRDRGMEKLFF. The full variable domain, its missing parts supplied by reference TRBV19 and TRBJ1-4, is DGGITQSPKYLFRKEGQNVTLSCEQNLNHDAMYWYRQDPGQGLRLIYYSQIVNDFQKGDIAEGYSVSREKKESFPLTVTSAQKNPTAFYLCASSRDRGMEKLFFGSGTQLSVL.

V gene TRBV7-2 combines with J gene TRBJ2-3; 15 bases agree with TRBD2. CDR1 is SGHTA and CDR2 is FQGNSA in the germline V gene. The CDR3 is made up of 14 amino acids. V dropped 3 bases and J dropped 11; count of bases not matched to a gene: 3. The CDR3 sequence is CASSLEGLAGGQYF. In DNA, the CDR3 is TGTGCCAGCAGCTTGGAGGGACTAGCGGGAGGGCAGTATTTT.

The chain is built from TRBV18 and TRBJ1-1; TRBD1 aligns across 8 bases. Trimming took 5 bases from V and 1 from J; bases not matched to a gene: 6. The CDR3 covers 15 residues. Germline values: CDR1 KGHSH, CDR2 LQKENI. The chain's CDR3 is CASSSRTGWNTEAFF. CDR3 nucleotides: TGTGCCAGCTCATCCCGGACAGGGTGGAACACTGAAGCTTTCTTT.

V and J are TRBV5-1 and TRBJ1-2; D call uncertain. Looked up from germline, CDR1 is SGHRS and CDR2 is YFSETQ. The CDR3 consists of 13 residues. The V end was cut by 0 bases, the J end by 4 bases, with 7 bases between. CDR3 sequence (DNA): TGCGCCAGCAGCTTGGCCGTTTCCTATGGCTACACCTTC. It specifies CASSLAVSYGYTF.

The chain carries TRBV5-1 and TRBJ2-7; TRBD2 aligns across 13 bases. V gave up 3 bases and J gave up 6 bases; unmatched junction bases: 6. This CDR3 has 15 residues. Germline V gene data show CDR1 as SGHRS and CDR2 as YFSETQ. CDR3 nucleotides: TGCGCCAGCAGCTGGGGGACTAGCGGGACAGGCGAGCAGTACTTC. Residues: CASSWGTSGTGEQYF.